This T cell receptor beta chain was documented in a study of blood T cell repertoires in COVID-19. Authors' methods: Nucleated cell number was recorded as an estimate derived from reference gene primer amplification. Profiling relied on immunoSEQ multiplex PCR, and the TCRdb table lists in-frame clones only, not all of them. The DNA gave D and trimming, while V, J and clone size come from that table. The top ten clones hold around 11% of a sample with about 26,000 clones, 85% to 90% of them seen once. V was clipped by 5 bases and J by 3 bases; unmatched bases: 5. The CDR3 is 14 residues long. Germline V gene sequence: CDR1 LNHDA, CDR2 SQIVND (reference sequence).

The sample was peripheral blood. The chain has TRBV19 and TRBJ2-7; 9 nucleotides line up with TRBD1. This TCR came from a man between 70 and 80 years old with acute or convalescent COVID-19. CDR3 DNA sequence: TGTGCCAGTAGTCGGGGGACAGGGCTCTACGAGCAGTACTTC. Translating it yields CASSRGTGLYEQYF. Drawing the rest from reference TRBV19 and TRBJ2-7, the complete variable domain is DGGITQSPKYLFRKEGQNVTLSCEQNLNHDAMYWYRQDPGQGLRLIYYSQIVNDFQKGDIAEGYSVSREKKESFPLTVTSAQKNPTAFYLCASSRGTGLYEQYFGPGTRLTVT.